The 27 T cell receptor beta chains reported below all come from one sample, sequenced in a study of T cells in Graves' hyperthyroidism and ophthalmopathy. Amplification of TCR beta CDR3 regions was performed using RNA transcripts as template. A set of HTBI primers served as the primers for a first-round RT-PCR of the TCR CDR3. TCRdb analysed the multiplex PCR reads with MiXCR anew, one entry per CDR3 protein. The sample carries around 490,000 distinct CDR3 sequences, roughly 21% recorded once. Sequenced sample: blood. The receptors here all came from a man aged 40-55 years with Graves' ophthalmopathy.

This clonotype was observed a handful of times. V and J are TRBV12-5 and TRBJ2-7; D gene uncertain. The germline gives CDR1 LGHNT, CDR2 FRNRAP. The CDR3 length is 15 residues. Between the trimmed V and J ends, which lost 2 bases and 0 bases, there was a span of 11 bases. CDR3: CASGLTSASSYEQYF. The CDR3 nucleotides read TGTGCTAGTGGTTTGACGAGTGCGAGCTCCTACGAGCAGTACTTC.

For this clonotype: One base away lies a much larger clone, so this may be a sequencing read error. DNA of the CDR3: TGTGCCAGCAGCCAATCCCGGCATGGGCAGTACTTC. Protein: CASSQSRHGQYF. The chain employs TRBV3-1 and TRBJ2-7; D is ambiguous. CDR1 LGHDT and CDR2 YNNKEL come from the germline V gene (reference sequence). CDR3 length: 12 amino acids. V was shortened by 2 bases and J by 9 bases, with 11 bases between the two germline ends.

This chain connects TRBV28 to TRBJ2-2, with 8 positions matching TRBD1. The CDR3 contains 17 residues. V was pared by 7 bases and J by 5 bases, with 15 bases of the junction left unmatched. Germline V gives CDR1 MDHEN, CDR2 SYDVKM. The CDR3 region has the DNA TGTGCCAGCACTGTCGCAGGGGGCGGGGTATTGACCGGGGAGCTGTTTTTT. This gives the protein CASTVAGGGVLTGELFF.

In this sample, this clonotype turned up a few times. The chain carries TRBV18 and TRBJ1-2; 8 nucleotides line up with TRBD1. V was clipped by 0 bases and J by 5 bases; unmatched bases: 11. The V gene's germline CDR1 is KGHSH and CDR2 LQKENI. This CDR3 has 17 amino acids. The CDR3 DNA sequence: TGTGCCAGCTCACCACCCTTCTTAGGACAGGGAAAGTATGGCTACACCTTC. Its translation is CASSPPFLGQGKYGYTF. The full variable domain, rest sourced from reference TRBV18 and TRBJ1-2, is NAGVMQNPRHLVRRRGQEARLRCSPMKGHSHVYWYRQLPEEGLKFMVYLQKENIIDESGMPKERFSAEFPKEGPSILRIQQVVRGDSAAYFCASSPPFLGQGKYGYTFGSGTRLTVV.

The gene calls are TRBV2 and TRBJ2-2; no clear D gene. The V end lost 5 bases, the J end lost 6 bases, and 7 bases lay between the germline ends. The CDR3 runs 12 residues. The germline V gene encodes CDR1 SNHLY and CDR2 FYNNEI. The CDR3 DNA follows: TGTGCCAGCAGTTCCAACGCCGGGGAGCTGTTTTTT. Amino acids: CASSSNAGELFF.

The rearrangement links TRBV14 to TRBJ1-2; D is uncertain. The germline CDR1 and CDR2 sequences are SGHDN and FVKESK. This CDR3 contains 14 residues. Trimming left V 4 bases short and J 6 bases short, with 15 bases between. The CDR3 region has the DNA TGTGCCAGCAGCCCCCTCGACGCTCGGAATGGCTACACCTTC. Amino acid sequence: CASSPLDARNGYTF.

This clonotype was observed a few times. The chain links TRBV30 to TRBJ1-3, with D tentatively TRBD1 (5 bases). The CDR3 totals 13 residues. Germline CDR1 GTSNPN, CDR2 SVGIG (reference sequence). The V end lost 3 bases, the J end lost 7 bases, and 13 bases lay between the germline ends. The CDR3 loop reads CAWSRDLGNTIYF. The DNA of the CDR3 is TGTGCCTGGAGCCGGGACCTTGGGAACACCATATATTTT.

J is TRBJ2-1 and V is TRBV7-9; no firm D call. The CDR3 consists of 15 residues. CDR1 and CDR2 (germline): SEHNR, FQNEAQ (reference sequence). Trimming removed 4 bases from V and 2 bases from J, with 12 bases in between. CDR3 in amino acids: CASSYSDVTYNEQFF. DNA of the CDR3: TGTGCCAGCAGCTATTCGGACGTAACCTACAATGAGCAGTTCTTC.

The genes are TRBV4-3 and TRBJ1-4; no clear D. This CDR3 spans 18 amino acids. Germline V lookup: CDR1 LGHNA, CDR2 YSLEER. V lost 4 bases to trimming and J lost 4 bases, with 22 bases between them. CDR3 loop: CASSPGPGREARNEKLFF. CDR3 sequence (DNA): TGCGCCAGCAGCCCCGGCCCCGGAAGAGAGGCGCGTAATGAAAAACTGTTTTTT.

This clonotype appeared a few times. This chain connects TRBV30 to TRBJ2-2; TRBD1 is a possible D gene (6 bases). From germline, CDR1 is GTSNPN and CDR2 SVGIG (reference sequence). Trimming pared 1 base from V and 7 bases from J, leaving 13 bases between. The CDR3 is 14 residues long. CDR3 sequence: CAWSGQGNLGELFF. The DNA for the CDR3 is TGTGCCTGGAGTGGGCAGGGGAACCTCGGGGAGCTGTTTTTT.

The V call is TRBV5-8, the J call TRBJ2-2; D unclear. The CDR3 spans 13 residues. V lost 4 bases to trimming and J lost 6 bases, with 10 bases between them. Germline assignment: CDR1 SGHTS and CDR2 YDEGEE. CDR3 coding DNA: TGTGCCAGCAGCCCACCGTACGCCGGGGAGCTGTTTTTT. This codes for CASSPPYAGELFF.

This clonotype was seen a handful of times. This sequence joins TRBV6-2 or TRBV6-3 and TRBJ2-2, with no clear D. V lost 6 bases to trimming and J lost 5 bases, with 13 bases between them. The CDR3 spans 14 residues. The V gene's germline CDR1 is MNHEY and CDR2 SVGEGT. The CDR3 is CASRPSWGTGELFF. The CDR3 DNA reads TGTGCCAGCAGACCTAGTTGGGGTACCGGGGAGCTGTTTTTT.

In this sample, this clonotype turned up many times. The genes are TRBV24-1 and TRBJ2-5; the match to TRBD1 covers 8 bases. Looked up from germline, CDR1 is KGHDR and CDR2 is SFDVKD. V lost 4 bases and J lost 7; bases outside the gene matches: 10. The CDR3 totals 15 residues. The CDR3 reads CATSDEGQGPGTQYF. The CDR3 nucleotides read TGTGCCACCAGTGACGAAGGACAGGGACCGGGGACCCAGTACTTC.

The rearrangement uses TRBV20-1 and TRBJ1-5; 10 bases line up with TRBD1. The CDR3 sequence is 15 residues long. Germline CDR1 DFQATT, CDR2 SNEGSKA (reference sequence). V was clipped by 5 bases and J by 4 bases; unmatched bases: 8. Here the CDR3 DNA reads TGCAGTGCTGCCGTGACAGGGGGCCGGAATCAGCCCCAGCATTTT. Translating it yields CSAAVTGGRNQPQHF.

This clonotype has at least ten counts. V and J are TRBV3-1 and TRBJ1-1; D gene uncertain. Germline V gene data show CDR1 as LGHDT and CDR2 as YNNKEL (reference sequence). CDR3 size: 14 residues. The V end lost 3 bases, the J end lost 0 bases, and 8 bases lay between the germline ends. CDR3 in DNA: TGTGCCAGCAGCCATTCCGGAATGAACACTGAAGCTTTCTTT. Translation: CASSHSGMNTEAFF. Full variable domain (rest looked up from reference TRBV3-1 and TRBJ1-1): DTAVSQTPKYLVTQMGNDKSIKCEQNLGHDTMYWYKQDSKKFLKIMFSYNNKELIINETVPNRFSPKSPDKAHLNLHINSLELGDSAVYFCASSHSGMNTEAFFGQGTRLTVV.

The V gene is TRBV7-2, the J gene TRBJ1-2; 11 bases align to TRBD1. There are 15 residues in the CDR3. Germline CDR1 reads SGHTA; CDR2 reads FQGNSA. Trimming took 5 bases from V and 3 from J; bases not matched to a gene: 5. The CDR3 DNA follows: TGTGCCAGCAGCCTCTGGACAGGGGGCGACTATGGCTACACCTTC. Translation gives CASSLWTGGDYGYTF.

Concerning this clonotype itself: A much larger clone sits a single nucleotide away, making a read error possible. The CDR3 region is CASSSPTRDWQYF. The CDR3 nucleotides are TGTGCCAGCTCATCACCGACCAGGGATTGGCAGTACTTC. The chain is built from TRBV18 and TRBJ2-7, with D possibly being TRBD1 (5 bases). Germline V gene lookup returns CDR1 KGHSH and CDR2 LQKENI. The CDR3 totals 13 residues.

There are a few counts of this clonotype. The chain combines TRBV5-5 with TRBJ1-2; D is ambiguous. V lost 0 bases and J lost 0, with 18 bases in between. Germline V CDR1 and CDR2: SGHKS, YYEKEE (reference sequence). This CDR3 region has 18 residues. This chain's CDR3 is CASSLAPYGEGPNYGYTF. The CDR3 coding sequence is TGTGCCAGCAGCTTGGCCCCATACGGAGAGGGCCCTAACTATGGCTACACCTTC. The whole variable domain, filled in from reference TRBV5-5 and TRBJ1-2, reads DAGVTQSPTHLIKTRGQQVTLRCSPISGHKSVSWYQQVLGQGPQFIFQYYEKEERGRGNFPDRFSARQFPNYSSELNVNALLLGDSALYLCASSLAPYGEGPNYGYTFGSGTRLTVV.

This clonotype turned up a few times. The chain links TRBV4-3 to TRBJ2-2; D unclear. The CDR3 extends over 14 amino acids. The V gene lost 3 bases and the J gene lost 3 bases, with 8 bases spanning the gap. The germline V gene encodes CDR1 LGHNA and CDR2 YSLEER. In nucleotides, the CDR3 is TGCGCCAGCAGCCAGGAACCCTACACCGGGGAGCTGTTTTTT. As protein: CASSQEPYTGELFF.

This clonotype turned up a few times. The chain employs TRBV7-3 and TRBJ1-3; TRBD1 is a possible D gene (5 bases). This CDR3 contains 15 residues. The germline V and J ends were trimmed by 1 base and 3 bases, with 10 bases remaining between them. CDR1 and CDR2 from the germline V gene are SGHTA and FQGTGA. DNA of the CDR3: TGTGCCAGCAGCTTAAATGGGGGATTTGGAAACACCATATATTTT. Protein: CASSLNGGFGNTIYF.

J is TRBJ2-3 and V is TRBV20-1, with D possibly TRBD2 on 5 matching bases. Looked up from germline, CDR1 is DFQATT and CDR2 is SNEGSKA (reference sequence). The V end was cut by 4 bases, the J end by 0 bases, with 11 bases between. CDR3 length: 14 residues. CDR3 protein: CSAMVASSTDTQYF. CDR3 sequence (DNA): TGCAGTGCTATGGTAGCGAGTAGCACAGATACGCAGTATTTT.

This clonotype was counted many times. The chain recombines TRBV7-3 with TRBJ2-2; 14 bases are a match to TRBD2. The CDR3 sequence is 18 residues long. With 6 bases clipped from V and 4 bases from J, the junction kept 10 bases outside the gene matches. CDR1 and CDR2 from the germline V gene are SGHTA and FQGTGA. CDR3 region: CASSIAGGLAGVTGELFF. The CDR3 nucleotides are TGTGCCAGCAGTATCGCGGGGGGACTAGCGGGAGTCACCGGGGAGCTGTTTTTT.

This clonotype was detected a few times. The chain is built from TRBV5-5 and TRBJ2-5; D is uncertain. Trimming pared 0 bases from V and 6 bases from J, leaving 15 bases between. CDR3 length: 15 amino acids. The V gene's germline CDR1 is SGHKS and CDR2 YYEKEE (reference sequence). CDR3: CASSLEWGGVKTQYF. CDR3 DNA sequence: TGTGCCAGCAGCTTGGAGTGGGGTGGGGTTAAGACCCAGTACTTC.

Details on this clonotype: A junction end diverges from the germline sequence, so it may reflect a read error. The chain recombines TRBV7-7 with TRBJ2-2; 12 nucleotides line up with TRBD2. CDR1 and CDR2 (germline): SSHAT, FNYEAQ (reference sequence). The CDR3 is 20 residues long. For the CDR3, the DNA is TGTGCTAGCAGCTTAATCGTCAGAGGACTAGCGGGACTCTCTCCCGGGGAGCTGTTTTTT. This gives the protein CASSLIVRGLAGLSPGELFF.

This clonotype has a handful of counts. J is TRBJ2-3 and V is TRBV6-1; a possible D gene is TRBD1 (7 bases). Per the germline V gene, CDR1 is MNHNS and CDR2 is SASEGT. CDR3 size: 14 residues. V was trimmed by 5 bases and J by 4 bases, leaving 13 bases between them. The CDR3: CASSLGGTADTQYF. In DNA, the CDR3 is TGTGCCAGCAGTCTTGGCGGGACAGCAGATACGCAGTATTTT.

The chain uses TRBV19 and TRBJ2-6; D ambiguous. V was clipped by 8 bases and J by 2 bases, with 7 bases between them. The germline V gene encodes CDR1 LNHDA and CDR2 SQIVND (reference sequence). The CDR3 sequence is 13 residues long. CDR3 in amino acids: CASGIAGANVLTF. The CDR3 nucleotides are TGTGCCAGTGGGATAGCTGGGGCCAACGTCCTGACTTTC. The full variable domain, with the rest looked up from reference TRBV19 and TRBJ2-6, is DGGITQSPKYLFRKEGQNVTLSCEQNLNHDAMYWYRQDPGQGLRLIYYSQIVNDFQKGDIAEGYSVSREKKESFPLTVTSAQKNPTAFYLCASGIAGANVLTFGAGSRLTVL.

This sequence joins TRBV19 and TRBJ2-1; no firm D call. The germline V gene has CDR1 LNHDA and CDR2 SQIVND (reference sequence). V gave up 7 bases and J gave up 4 bases, with 14 bases separating them. The length of the CDR3 is 14 residues. This chain's CDR3 is CASTLTPGYNEQFF. CDR3 DNA: TGTGCCAGTACCCTAACTCCAGGATACAATGAGCAGTTCTTC.